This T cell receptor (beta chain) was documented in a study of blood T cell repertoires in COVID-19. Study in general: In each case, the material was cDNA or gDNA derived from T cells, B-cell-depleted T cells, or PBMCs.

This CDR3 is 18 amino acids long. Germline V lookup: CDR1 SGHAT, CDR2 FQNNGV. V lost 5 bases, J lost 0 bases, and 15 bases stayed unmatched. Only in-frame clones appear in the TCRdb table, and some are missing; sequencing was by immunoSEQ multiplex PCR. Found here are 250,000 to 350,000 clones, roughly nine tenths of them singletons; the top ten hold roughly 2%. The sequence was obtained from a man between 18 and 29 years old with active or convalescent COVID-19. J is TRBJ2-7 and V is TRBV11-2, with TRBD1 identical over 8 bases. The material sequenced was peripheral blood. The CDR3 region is CASSRGQGPNSFSYEQYF. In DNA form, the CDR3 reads TGTGCCAGCAGCCGCGGACAGGGCCCCAACTCTTTCTCCTACGAGCAGTACTTC.